This T cell receptor (beta chain) was sequenced for a study of cytomegalovirus exposure and HLA in healthy donors. Study conclusions and caveats: V segments that were indistinguishable, TRBV6-2 and TRBV6-3 among them, were omitted from analysis.

Both 60 Vbeta primers and 13 Jbeta primers went into the PCR. The data were produced by immunoSEQ multiplex PCR, yet TCRdb's version contains in-frame clones alone and is incomplete. The sample contains 100,000 to 150,000 clones, roughly 72% of which appear only once. Trimming left V 1 base short and J 4 bases short, with 7 bases between. Germline V gene sequence: CDR1 SGHVS, CDR2 FNYEAQ. The CDR3 spans 13 residues. Comment on this clone: Its antigen is not known.

The V and J genes are TRBV7-6 and TRBJ2-5; maybe TRBD2 (5 bases). Sequencing input: PBMCs. This sequence was found in a male donor in good health and CMV-seronegative. CDR3 residues: CASSLVLGETQYF. DNA for the CDR3: TGTGCCAGCAGCTTAGTACTAGGAGAGACCCAGTACTTC.